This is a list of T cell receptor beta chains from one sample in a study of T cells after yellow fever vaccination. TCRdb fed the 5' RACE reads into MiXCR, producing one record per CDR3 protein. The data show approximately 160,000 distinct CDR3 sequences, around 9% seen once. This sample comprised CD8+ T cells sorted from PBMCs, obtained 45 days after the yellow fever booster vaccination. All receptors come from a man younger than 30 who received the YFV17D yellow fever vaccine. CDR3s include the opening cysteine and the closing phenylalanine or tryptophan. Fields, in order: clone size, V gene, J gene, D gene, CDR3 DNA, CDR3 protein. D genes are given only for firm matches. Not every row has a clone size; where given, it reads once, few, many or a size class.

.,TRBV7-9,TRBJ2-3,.,TGTGCCAGCACCTGGGGCGGGGTCACAGATACGCAGTATTTT,CASTWGGVTDTQYF
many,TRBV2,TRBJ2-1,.,TGTGCCAGCAGTGGACCCTACAATGAGCAGTTCTTC,CASSGPYNEQFF
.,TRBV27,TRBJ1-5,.,TGTGCCAGCAGCAGTCTTGCAAGCAATCAGCCCCAGCATTTT,CASSSLASNQPQHF
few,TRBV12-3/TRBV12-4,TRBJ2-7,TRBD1,TGTGCCAGCAGTTACCTGGACAGGGGTTACGAGCAGTACTTC,CASSYLDRGYEQYF
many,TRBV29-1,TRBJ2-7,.,TGCAGCGTCCGGGACAACTCCTACGAGCAGTACTTC,CSVRDNSYEQYF
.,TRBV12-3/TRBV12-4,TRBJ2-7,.,TGTGCCAGCAGTTTATACGGCGGGGCCTACGAGCAGTACTTC,CASSLYGGAYEQYF
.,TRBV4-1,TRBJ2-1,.,TGCGCCAGCAGCCAAATGGGCAATGAGCAGTTCTTC,CASSQMGNEQFF
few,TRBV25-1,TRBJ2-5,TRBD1,TGTGCCAGCAGTGGCCGGACGACAGGGCTAGGAGAGACCCAGTACTTC,CASSGRTTGLGETQYF
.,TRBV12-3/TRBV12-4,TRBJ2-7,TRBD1,TGTGCCAGCAGGGGACAGGGGAGGCACGAGCAGTACTTC,CASRGQGRHEQYF
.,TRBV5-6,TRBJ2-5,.,TGTGCCAGCAGCGGTCCCGGGAAGGCGAGGGAGACCCAGTACTTC,CASSGPGKARETQYF